The T cell receptor (beta chain) described here comes from a study of CD8 T cells in Susac syndrome. Across the whole study: Patients with Susac syndrome were therapy-naive, on corticosteroids, or on intravenous immunoglobulin alone at blood draw.

The CDR3 covers 16 residues. The trim removed 3 bases at V and 2 bases at J, leaving 11 bases unmatched. In germline, CDR1 is DFQATT, CDR2 SNEGSKA (reference sequence). The authors reverse transcribed roughly 0.5 to 1 ug RNA with random hexamers. Across 54 Vbeta and 13 Jbeta, immunoSEQ multiplex PCR amplified TCR beta CDR3. TCRdb analysed the immunoSEQ multiplex PCR reads with MiXCR anew, one entry per CDR3 protein. The data contain some 200,000 distinct CDR3 sequences, under 97% of them singletons. V and J are TRBV20-1 and TRBJ2-3; 7 bases fit TRBD1. The receptor was isolated from a human donor with Susac syndrome. Sequencing was done on a sample of CD4+ T cells from PBMCs. CDR3 sequence (DNA): TGCAGTGCTAGCTTTTTGACAGGGAGCCCCACAGATACGCAGTATTTT. Translation gives CSASFLTGSPTDTQYF.